One sample yielded the 8 T cell receptor beta chains listed below, sequenced in a study of cytomegalovirus exposure and HLA in healthy donors. Method: immunoSEQ multiplex PCR; TCRdb's copy keeps in-frame clones and lacks some. The sample lists fewer than 100,000 clones; roughly 90% were seen once. The sequencing input was PBMCs. All receptors derive from a man aged 30 to 45 in good health and CMV-seronegative.

The chain links TRBV2 to TRBJ2-5; 12 positions agree with TRBD2. V lost 6 bases and J lost 4; bases outside the gene matches: 3. This CDR3 has 14 amino acids. From germline, CDR1 is SNHLY and CDR2 FYNNEI. Written as DNA, the CDR3 is TGTGCCAGCAGCCCACTAGCGGGGGGAGAGACCCAGTACTTC. Protein product: CASSPLAGGETQYF.

V gene TRBV28 combines with J gene TRBJ2-5, with 12 bases that match TRBD1. J was trimmed by 4 bases and V by 4 bases; bases with no gene match: 7. This CDR3 has 16 amino acids. The germline V gene encodes CDR1 MDHEN and CDR2 SYDVKM. The CDR3 DNA reads TGTGCCAGCAGTTCCCCCGGGACAGGGGGCGTAGAGACCCAGTACTTC. It encodes CASSSPGTGGVETQYF.

This chain links TRBV11-3 with TRBJ2-5; D possibly corresponds to TRBD2 (6 bases). Per germline, CDR1 SGHNT and CDR2 YENEEA. The CDR3 totals 15 residues. V lost 5 bases and J 4 bases, leaving 17 bases between the germline ends. CDR3: CASSPTGLRGETQYF. CDR3 nucleotide sequence: TGTGCCAGCAGCCCCACCGGCCTGCGGGGAGAGACCCAGTACTTC.

This sequence joins TRBV6-6 and TRBJ2-7; a possible D gene is TRBD1 (6 bases). The CDR3 length is 15 residues. Trimming took off 6 bases at V and 3 bases at J, with 18 bases between the two ends. Germline V gene sequence: CDR1 MNHNY, CDR2 SVGAGI (reference sequence). The CDR3, as DNA: TGTGCCAGCAGCCAATGGACAGTTTCCCTCTACGAGCAGTACTTC. It is translated as CASSQWTVSLYEQYF.

This clone has more than one count but fewer than ten. The chain links TRBV2 to TRBJ2-7; 8 bases match TRBD1. This CDR3 region has 13 residues. From germline, CDR1 is SNHLY and CDR2 FYNNEI. Trimming removed 7 bases from V and 6 bases from J; junction bases left unmatched: 8. CDR3 region: CASKGQAASEQYF. CDR3 DNA: TGTGCCAGCAAGGGACAGGCTGCTTCCGAGCAGTACTTC. Using reference TRBV2 and TRBJ2-7 for the parts outside the CDR3, the full variable domain is EPEVTQTPSHQVTQMGQEVILRCVPISNHLYFYWYRQILGQKVEFLVSFYNNEISEKSEIFDDQFSVERPDGSNFTLKIRSTKLEDSAMYFCASKGQAASEQYFGPGTRLTVT.

The chain joins TRBV28 to TRBJ2-1; 13 bases are a match to TRBD2. V was clipped by 6 bases and J by 5 bases; unmatched bases: 1. Germline CDR1 and CDR2: MDHEN and SYDVKM. The CDR3 is made up of 14 amino acids. For the CDR3, the DNA is TGTGCCAGCAGAGGGACTAGCGGGAACAATGAGCAGTTCTTC. It specifies CASRGTSGNNEQFF.

The chain has TRBV21-1 and TRBJ2-1; the DNA was not compared with TRBD2, the D call given in the table. TRBV21-1 is a listed pseudogene. The CDR3 length is 16 residues. The CDR3 protein is CASPTTSGSRYNEQFF. CDR3 DNA sequence: TGTGCCAGCCCAACCACTAGCGGGAGTCGGTACAATGAGCAGTTCTTC.

This clone came up once. The chain links TRBV10-1 to TRBJ2-1, with 8 bases matching TRBD2. Germline V gives CDR1 WNHNN, CDR2 SYGVQD (reference sequence). CDR3 size: 18 residues. Trimming cost V 8 bases and J 6 bases; bases outside gene matches: 21. The CDR3 bases are TGCGCCAGCGTAAGAAAGCCGTTTGTCGGGGGGGGCACCAATGAGCAGTTCTTC. Translating it yields CASVRKPFVGGGTNEQFF.